The following is a T cell receptor beta chain sequence with its context. The antigen remains unidentified. These data are taken from a study of graft-versus-host responses after intestinal transplantation. The study's findings and limits: Analysis identified GvH clones in recipient marrow, with some appearing first in ileum or blood. Allograft graft-versus-host to host-versus-graft clonal ratios ran high in patients with graft-donor T cell macrochimerism.

The data were produced by immunoSEQ multiplex PCR, yet TCRdb's version contains in-frame clones alone and is incomplete. Seen here are approximately 63,000 clones, 90% to 95% observed once, and the top ten hold 0.38%. Germline CDR1 and CDR2: LNHDA and SQIVND (reference sequence). Unmatched junction bases numbered 7, after V lost 5 bases and J lost 2 bases. The CDR3 totals 16 residues. This rearrangement joins TRBV19 to TRBJ2-5; 11 bases agree with TRBD2. The sequences come from unstimulated CD4+ T cells sorted from spleen or lymph node cells, collected before transplant. The receptor's source is a human donor who was the organ donor for an intestinal transplant. The DNA for the CDR3 is TGTGCCAGTAGTCCAATTATAGCGGGGGGGCAAGAGACCCAGTACTTC. This codes for CASSPIIAGGQETQYF.